Listed below are T cell receptor beta chains from one sample, sequenced in a study of CD8 T cells in Susac syndrome. Via MiXCR, TCRdb re-called the immunoSEQ multiplex PCR reads, giving one row per CDR3 protein. The sample yields 300,000 or so distinct CDR3 sequences, around 90% seen once. The sample taken for sequencing was CD4+ T cells from PBMCs. Source of these receptors: a human donor with multiple sclerosis. The CDR3 runs from the conserved cysteine through the conserved F or W. A D gene is named only where the DNA matches it firmly. The size field is filled for only some rows; it gives once, few, many or a size class.

v_gene	d_gene	j_gene	abundance	len	CDR3aa	CDR3nt
TRBV3-1	-	TRBJ2-6	-	15	CASSHQGSGANVLTF	TGTGCCAGCAGCCACCAGGGATCTGGGGCCAACGTCCTGACTTTC
TRBV2	-	TRBJ2-2	-	15	CASSTHRSPTGELFF	TGTGCCAGCAGCACCCACAGGAGCCCCACCGGGGAGCTGTTTTTT
TRBV12-3/TRBV12-4	-	TRBJ1-2	-	16	CASSLDLRRLNYGYTF	TGTGCCAGCAGTTTAGACCTCAGGAGACTAAACTATGGCTACACCTTC
TRBV7-2	TRBD1	TRBJ1-1	-	14	CASSFTGGYTEAFF	TGTGCCAGCAGCTTCACAGGGGGGTACACTGAAGCTTTCTTT
TRBV30	-	TRBJ1-3	-	13	CACNRRSGNTIYF	TGTGCCTGCAACCGACGGTCTGGAAACACCATATATTTT
TRBV5-1	-	TRBJ2-1	-	13	CASSLEPSAGQFF	TGCGCCAGCAGCTTGGAACCGTCCGCGGGCCAGTTCTTC
TRBV7-9	-	TRBJ1-2	-	13	CASSSTPSGGYTF	TGTGCCAGCAGTTCCACACCAAGCGGGGGCTACACCTTC
TRBV7-3	TRBD1	TRBJ1-5	-	16	CASSPRQGTTVGPQHF	TGTGCCAGCAGCCCCCGACAGGGGACAACGGTAGGGCCCCAGCATTTT
TRBV7-8	-	TRBJ1-5	few	13	CASSLARDQPQHF	TGTGCCAGCAGCTTAGCGCGGGATCAGCCCCAGCATTTT
TRBV9	-	TRBJ1-1	-	13	CASSVSTLTEAFF	TGTGCCAGCAGCGTAAGCACCCTCACTGAAGCTTTCTTT
TRBV19	TRBD1	TRBJ2-7	-	15	CASSVQGATSYEQYF	TGTGCCAGTAGTGTTCAGGGGGCGACCTCCTACGAGCAGTACTTC
TRBV3-1	-	TRBJ2-3	-	15	CASSPGRLLTDTQYF	TGTGCCAGCAGCCCCGGCCGCCTCCTCACAGATACGCAGTATTTT
TRBV20-1	-	TRBJ1-1	-	15	CSAGRGARVNTEAFF	TGCAGTGCCGGAAGGGGGGCGCGAGTTAACACTGAAGCTTTCTTT
TRBV29-1	-	TRBJ1-1	-	14	CSFDPGHMNTEAFF	TGCAGCTTTGATCCGGGACATATGAACACTGAAGCTTTCTTT
TRBV7-3	-	TRBJ1-1	once	14	CASSSGAPPGAAFF	TGTGCCAGCAGCTCGGGGGCCCCGCCTGGGGCAGCTTTCTTT
TRBV29-1	-	TRBJ1-1	-	13	CSVGTLDSPEAFF	TGCAGCGTTGGAACCCTTGACAGCCCCGAAGCTTTCTTT
TRBV11-2	-	TRBJ2-7	-	11	CASSSFDEQYF	TGTGCCAGCAGCTCGTTCGACGAGCAGTACTTC
TRBV5-1	TRBD1	TRBJ2-5	-	14	CASSQKQGKETQYF	TGCGCCAGCAGCCAAAAACAGGGGAAAGAGACCCAGTACTTC
TRBV5-1	-	TRBJ2-5	-	14	CASSLDPASETQYF	TGCGCCAGCAGCTTGGATCCAGCCTCCGAGACCCAGTACTTC
TRBV9	-	TRBJ1-2	-	14	CASSANPGLYGYTF	TGTGCCAGCAGCGCAAATCCGGGGCTCTATGGCTACACCTTC
TRBV5-4	TRBD2	TRBJ2-7	-	15	CASSPRGGRSNEQYF	TGTGCCAGCAGCCCCCGGGGCGGGAGAAGTAACGAGCAGTACTTC
TRBV5-4	TRBD1	TRBJ2-3	-	17	CASSLSLGQGASDTQYF	TGTGCCAGCAGCTTAAGTCTGGGACAGGGGGCCTCGGATACGCAGTATTTT
TRBV5-6	-	TRBJ1-4	-	16	CASSPEGRRANEKLFF	TGTGCCAGCAGCCCGGAGGGGAGAAGAGCTAATGAAAAACTGTTTTTT
TRBV5-6	-	TRBJ1-1	once	15	CASSLMQGRDTEAFF	TGTGCCAGCAGCTTGATGCAGGGCCGGGACACTGAAGCTTTCTTT
TRBV5-1	-	TRBJ2-3	-	14	CASSLPVLADTQYF	TGCGCCAGCAGCTTGCCGGTCCTAGCAGATACGCAGTATTTT
TRBV12-3/TRBV12-4	-	TRBJ2-5	-	16	CASSLVAIRNQETQYF	TGTGCCAGCAGTTTAGTGGCTATCCGAAACCAAGAGACCCAGTACTTC
TRBV7-3	TRBD2	TRBJ2-1	-	15	CASSLTGGGAAEQFF	TGTGCCAGCAGCTTAACGGGCGGGGGGGCCGCTGAGCAGTTCTTC
TRBV9	TRBD2	TRBJ2-7	-	14	CASSVGTSGVVQYF	TGTGCCAGCAGCGTTGGGACTAGCGGCGTGGTTCAGTACTTC
TRBV7-9	-	TRBJ1-2	-	15	CASSFMWGGIYGYTF	TGTGCCAGCAGCTTTATGTGGGGAGGGATCTATGGCTACACCTTC
TRBV6-4	-	TRBJ2-6	-	15	CASSVDLGGANVLTF	TGTGCCAGCAGTGTCGATTTAGGAGGGGCCAACGTCCTGACTTTC
TRBV27	-	TRBJ2-1	-	16	CASSPPVRQAYNEQFF	TGTGCCAGCAGTCCGCCCGTTCGACAGGCCTACAATGAGCAGTTCTTC
TRBV2	TRBD1	TRBJ2-5	-	14	CASKPGTGGETQYF	TGTGCCAGCAAGCCAGGGACAGGGGGAGAGACCCAGTACTTC
TRBV9	TRBD1	TRBJ2-5	few	15	CASSVGTGDWETQYF	TGTGCCAGCAGCGTCGGGACAGGGGATTGGGAGACCCAGTACTTC
TRBV6-5	TRBD1	TRBJ2-6	-	16	CASSYFTGDGANVLTF	TGTGCCAGCAGTTACTTTACAGGGGACGGGGCCAACGTCCTGACTTTC
TRBV7-3	TRBD1	TRBJ1-1	-	14	CASSPQGGPTEAFF	TGTGCCAGCAGCCCACAGGGGGGTCCCACTGAAGCTTTCTTT